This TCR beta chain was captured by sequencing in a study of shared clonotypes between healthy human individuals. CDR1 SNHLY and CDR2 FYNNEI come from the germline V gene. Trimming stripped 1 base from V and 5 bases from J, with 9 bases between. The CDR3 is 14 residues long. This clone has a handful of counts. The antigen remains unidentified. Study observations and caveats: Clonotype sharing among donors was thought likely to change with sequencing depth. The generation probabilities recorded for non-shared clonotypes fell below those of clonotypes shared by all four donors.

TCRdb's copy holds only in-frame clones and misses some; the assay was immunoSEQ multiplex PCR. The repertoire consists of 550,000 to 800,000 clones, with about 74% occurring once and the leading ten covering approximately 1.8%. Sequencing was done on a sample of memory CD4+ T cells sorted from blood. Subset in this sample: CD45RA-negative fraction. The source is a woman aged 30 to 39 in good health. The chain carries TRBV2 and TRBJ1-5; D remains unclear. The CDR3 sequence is CASSEVYSDQPQHF. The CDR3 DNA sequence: TGTGCCAGCAGTGAAGTGTACAGCGATCAGCCCCAGCATTTT.